The clone carrying this TCR beta chain has a count of ten or more. A much larger clonotype is one base distant, so this may be a read error. The CDR3 covers 15 residues. V lost 3 bases and J lost 6, with 16 bases in between. In germline, CDR1 is SGHTA, CDR2 FQGNSA. TCRdb re-analysed the reads in MiXCR, keeping a single row per CDR3 protein. The sample has thousands of distinct CDR3 sequences; roughly 21% are singletons. This entry belongs to a study of lung T cells in sarcoidosis with Löfgren's syndrome. This clonotype was obtained from a human donor with sarcoidosis (Löfgren's syndrome or another form), or a control subject (not recorded which). The material sequenced was CD4+ T cells from bronchoalveolar lavage. The genes are TRBV7-2 and TRBJ2-3; D gene ambiguous. The CDR3 region is CASSLSSLYTDTQYF. The CDR3, as DNA: TGTGCCAGCAGCTTGAGCAGCTTATACACGGATACGCAGTATTTT.